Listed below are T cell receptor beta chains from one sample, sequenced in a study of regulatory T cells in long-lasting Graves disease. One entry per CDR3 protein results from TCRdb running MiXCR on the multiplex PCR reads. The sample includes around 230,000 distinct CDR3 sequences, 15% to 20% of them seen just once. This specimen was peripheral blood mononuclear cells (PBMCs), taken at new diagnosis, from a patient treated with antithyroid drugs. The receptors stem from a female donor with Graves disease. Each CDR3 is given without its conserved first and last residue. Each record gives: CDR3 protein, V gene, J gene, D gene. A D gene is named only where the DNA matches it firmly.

CDR3 protein: ASSPRGAGAYEQY; V gene: TRBV11-2; J gene: TRBJ2-7; D gene: .
CDR3 protein: AWLGGAAF; V gene: TRBV30; J gene: TRBJ1-1; D gene: .
CDR3 protein: ASSYLLTGNYGYT; V gene: TRBV6-5; J gene: TRBJ1-2; D gene: .
CDR3 protein: ASSATDGSTEAF; V gene: TRBV6-4; J gene: TRBJ1-1; D gene: .
CDR3 protein: ASSFSGSSGNTIY; V gene: TRBV27; J gene: TRBJ1-3; D gene: .
CDR3 protein: ASSQVTGPATGRDIQY; V gene: TRBV14; J gene: TRBJ2-4; D gene: TRBD1
CDR3 protein: ASSFGTVNQPQH; V gene: TRBV12-3/TRBV12-4; J gene: TRBJ1-5; D gene: .
CDR3 protein: ASSLVSLAGGTDTQY; V gene: TRBV7-2; J gene: TRBJ2-3; D gene: TRBD2
CDR3 protein: ATSTDRGDEKLF; V gene: TRBV15; J gene: TRBJ1-4; D gene: TRBD1
CDR3 protein: ASSEAIAGAYEQY; V gene: TRBV10-1; J gene: TRBJ2-7; D gene: TRBD2
CDR3 protein: ASTGTRKSDEQF; V gene: TRBV7-9; J gene: TRBJ2-1; D gene: TRBD2
CDR3 protein: SATVRSSTDTQY; V gene: TRBV29-1; J gene: TRBJ2-3; D gene: .
CDR3 protein: ASSDRRAKNIQY; V gene: TRBV19; J gene: TRBJ2-4; D gene: .
CDR3 protein: ASSSLAGVGYNEQF; V gene: TRBV5-1; J gene: TRBJ2-1; D gene: TRBD2
CDR3 protein: ASKRGGVVSYNEQF; V gene: TRBV12-3/TRBV12-4; J gene: TRBJ2-1; D gene: TRBD2
CDR3 protein: SARDIRDSTDTQY; V gene: TRBV20-1; J gene: TRBJ2-3; D gene: .
CDR3 protein: ASGVTGWRTQY; V gene: TRBV7-8; J gene: .; D gene: TRBD1
CDR3 protein: ASSIAGSGANVLT; V gene: TRBV19; J gene: TRBJ2-6; D gene: .
CDR3 protein: SAPGARPDTQY; V gene: TRBV20-1; J gene: TRBJ2-3; D gene: .
CDR3 protein: SAGGTSSNTGELF; V gene: TRBV20-1; J gene: TRBJ2-2; D gene: TRBD2
CDR3 protein: ASRPPGQGETQY; V gene: TRBV5-1; J gene: TRBJ2-5; D gene: TRBD1
CDR3 protein: ASSLWAGAHEQY; V gene: TRBV27; J gene: .; D gene: TRBD2
CDR3 protein: ASSLTPAYEQY; V gene: TRBV12-3/TRBV12-4; J gene: TRBJ2-7; D gene: .
CDR3 protein: ASSGSLTDTQY; V gene: TRBV19; J gene: TRBJ2-3; D gene: .
CDR3 protein: ASSLGRQY; V gene: TRBV28; J gene: TRBJ2-3; D gene: .
CDR3 protein: ASSQGLAGVGMNTDTQY; V gene: TRBV7-6; J gene: TRBJ2-3; D gene: TRBD2
CDR3 protein: ASRPGQSTDTQY; V gene: TRBV6-2/TRBV6-3; J gene: TRBJ2-3; D gene: TRBD1
CDR3 protein: ASSEGGGADTQY; V gene: TRBV2; J gene: TRBJ2-3; D gene: .
CDR3 protein: ASNPTGGEQY; V gene: TRBV6-1; J gene: TRBJ2-7; D gene: TRBD2
CDR3 protein: ASRAGANTGELF; V gene: TRBV28; J gene: TRBJ2-2; D gene: .
CDR3 protein: ASSPQGAGLSDTEAF; V gene: TRBV18; J gene: TRBJ1-1; D gene: TRBD1
CDR3 protein: ASSSREGGEQY; V gene: TRBV12-3/TRBV12-4; J gene: TRBJ2-7; D gene: TRBD2
CDR3 protein: SAGLAGGDEQF; V gene: TRBV29-1; J gene: TRBJ2-1; D gene: TRBD2
CDR3 protein: ASSKSGSGSYEQY; V gene: TRBV19; J gene: TRBJ2-7; D gene: TRBD2
CDR3 protein: SARDATNTGELF; V gene: TRBV20-1; J gene: TRBJ2-2; D gene: .
CDR3 protein: ASSLAPPYEQY; V gene: TRBV11-2; J gene: TRBJ2-7; D gene: .
CDR3 protein: ATSDWGQEETQY; V gene: TRBV24-1; J gene: TRBJ2-5; D gene: .
CDR3 protein: ASSYPGPDNYGYT; V gene: TRBV7-2; J gene: TRBJ1-2; D gene: .
CDR3 protein: ASSATGGGTEAF; V gene: TRBV19; J gene: TRBJ1-1; D gene: .
CDR3 protein: AWTLAGAVGELF; V gene: TRBV30; J gene: TRBJ2-2; D gene: TRBD2
CDR3 protein: ASSLGDRAAETQY; V gene: TRBV5-6; J gene: TRBJ2-5; D gene: TRBD1
CDR3 protein: ASGLEWNYGYT; V gene: TRBV12-5; J gene: TRBJ1-2; D gene: .
CDR3 protein: ASSILGQVRTEAF; V gene: TRBV19; J gene: TRBJ1-1; D gene: TRBD1
CDR3 protein: ASSLVPTGYYEQY; V gene: TRBV5-1; J gene: TRBJ2-7; D gene: .
CDR3 protein: ASRPRGGPPYEQY; V gene: TRBV6-2/TRBV6-3; J gene: TRBJ2-7; D gene: TRBD2
CDR3 protein: ASSSVRTSGTNTGELF; V gene: TRBV6-5; J gene: TRBJ2-2; D gene: TRBD2
CDR3 protein: ASSIRGGRTEAF; V gene: TRBV12-3/TRBV12-4; J gene: TRBJ1-1; D gene: .
CDR3 protein: ASSLSHWEAF; V gene: TRBV11-2; J gene: TRBJ1-1; D gene: .
CDR3 protein: ASSPTSLSSYGQY; V gene: TRBV12-3/TRBV12-4; J gene: TRBJ2-7; D gene: TRBD2
CDR3 protein: ASSSGDVPDTQY; V gene: TRBV28; J gene: TRBJ2-3; D gene: .
CDR3 protein: ASSPGLTNTEAF; V gene: TRBV7-2; J gene: TRBJ1-1; D gene: .
CDR3 protein: ASTESTSGAYNEQF; V gene: TRBV6-1; J gene: TRBJ2-1; D gene: TRBD2
CDR3 protein: SARDESSGGGSHEQY; V gene: TRBV20-1; J gene: TRBJ2-7; D gene: TRBD2
CDR3 protein: ASSDSGQGPYEQY; V gene: TRBV7-9; J gene: TRBJ2-7; D gene: TRBD1
CDR3 protein: ASSTRDLYEQY; V gene: TRBV19; J gene: TRBJ2-7; D gene: .
CDR3 protein: ASRFAGQGANEQF; V gene: TRBV11-2; J gene: TRBJ2-1; D gene: TRBD1
CDR3 protein: ASSPTGTPSAPTGLF; V gene: TRBV18; J gene: TRBJ2-1; D gene: .
CDR3 protein: ASSADSQYGYT; V gene: TRBV2; J gene: TRBJ1-2; D gene: .
CDR3 protein: ASRQTGGVSEQY; V gene: TRBV12-3/TRBV12-4; J gene: TRBJ2-7; D gene: TRBD1
CDR3 protein: ASSEPDLGELF; V gene: TRBV2; J gene: TRBJ1-4; D gene: .